This is a list of T cell receptor beta chains from one sample in a study of blood T cell repertoires in COVID-19. Data came from immunoSEQ multiplex PCR; TCRdb stores just in-frame clones and leaves some out. The repertoire consists of fewer than 100,000 clones, with approximately 86% occurring once and the leading ten covering under 8%. Sequenced material: peripheral blood. All receptors derive from a man aged 60 to 75 with acute or convalescent COVID-19. Each CDR3 is given with its conserved first and last residue. Each record gives: J gene, D gene, V gene, clone size, CDR3 protein, CDR3 DNA. D genes are given only for firm matches. Expanded clones get a size class; other rows say once, few or many, or leave the size out.

TRBJ2-7 | . | TRBV5-1 | . | CASSLGQYSYEQYF | TGCGCCAGCAGCTTGGGACAGTACTCCTACGAGCAGTACTTC
TRBJ1-1 | . | TRBV7-3 | . | CASSPLGWGVAEAFF | TGTGCCAGCAGCCCGCTAGGGTGGGGGGTTGCTGAAGCTTTCTTT
TRBJ2-3 | . | TRBV4-1 | . | CASSQDLGLTPDTQYF | TGCGCCAGCAGCCAAGATCTAGGACTCACTCCAGATACGCAGTATTTT
TRBJ2-5 | TRBD2 | TRBV2 | once | CASSVLAGEETQYF | TGTGCCAGCAGTGTTCTAGCGGGAGAAGAGACCCAGTACTTC
TRBJ2-1 | . | TRBV27 | . | CASSLYPARQSPSYNEQFF | TGTGCCAGCAGTTTATACCCCGCCAGACAGTCTCCATCCTACAATGAGCAGTTCTTC
TRBJ2-1 | . | TRBV5-1 | . | CASSGLRRNEQFF | TGCGCCAGCAGCGGGCTGAGAAGGAATGAGCAGTTCTTC
TRBJ1-1 | TRBD1 | TRBV11-2 | . | CASSPNRGYYEAFF | TGTGCCAGCAGCCCTAACAGGGGATATTATGAAGCTTTCTTT
TRBJ2-2 | TRBD2 | TRBV3-1/TRBV3-2 | . | CASSQGRTDGGSLFF | TGTGCCAGCAGCCAAGGGAGAACGGACGGGGGGAGCTTGTTTTTT
TRBJ1-6 | TRBD1 | TRBV5-1 | . | CASSTRQGTPLHF | TGCGCCAGCAGCACCCGACAGGGAACACCCCTCCACTTT
TRBJ1-1 | . | TRBV5-1 | . | CASSPTQWRVTEAFF | TGCGCCAGCAGCCCAACTCAATGGAGGGTCACTGAAGCTTTCTTT
TRBJ2-2 | TRBD2 | TRBV3-1/TRBV3-2 | . | CASSQERRLAGTGELFF | TGTGCCAGCAGCCAAGAACGGAGACTAGCTGGCACCGGGGAGCTGTTTTTT
TRBJ1-5 | . | TRBV2 | . | CASSGGQGPIRNQPQHF | TGTGCCAGCAGTGGGGGGCAGGGGCCCATACGCAATCAGCCCCAGCATTTT
TRBJ1-2 | . | TRBV18 | . | CASSPSPGSGGYGYTF | TGTGCCAGCTCACCAAGTCCAGGATCAGGAGGCTATGGCTACACCTTC
TRBJ1-3 | . | TRBV19 | . | CASSTTGSTGNTIYF | TGTGCCAGTAGTACAACAGGGTCCACTGGAAACACCATATATTTT
TRBJ2-2 | . | TRBV4-3 | . | CASSQDRITGELFF | TGCGCCAGCAGCCAAGATAGAATCACCGGGGAGCTGTTTTTT
TRBJ1-1 | . | TRBV5-1 | . | CASSFPTGDSEAFF | TGCGCCAGCAGCTTCCCGACAGGTGACTCCGAAGCTTTCTTT
TRBJ2-3 | . | TRBV29-1 | . | CSVAPGTDTQYF | TGCAGCGTCGCACCGGGAACAGATACGCAGTATTTT
TRBJ2-2 | TRBD2 | TRBV7-6 | . | CASSSGTSGFTGELFF | TGTGCCAGCAGCTCAGGGACTAGCGGATTCACCGGGGAGCTGTTTTTT
TRBJ1-1 | . | TRBV11-2 | . | CASTNTRGGFGAFF | TGTGCCAGCACCAACACAAGAGGGGGTTTTGGAGCTTTCTTT
TRBJ2-1 | . | TRBV12-3/TRBV12-4 | few | CASSLSGSNEQFF | TGTGCCAGCAGTTTATCAGGTAGCAATGAGCAGTTCTTC
TRBJ2-3 | . | TRBV6-5 | . | CASSPGWATDTQYF | TGTGCCAGCAGCCCAGGGTGGGCCACAGATACGCAGTATTTT
TRBJ1-1 | . | TRBV5-6 | . | CASSSIGGPSTEAFF | TGTGCCAGCAGCTCCATCGGGGGGCCGAGCACTGAAGCTTTCTTT
TRBJ1-1 | . | TRBV30 | . | CAWSVAVRGTEAFF | TGTGCCTGGAGTGTAGCAGTTCGAGGCACTGAAGCTTTCTTT
TRBJ2-1 | . | TRBV30 | once | CAWSVGVNEQFF | TGTGCCTGGAGTGTAGGGGTCAATGAGCAGTTCTTC
TRBJ1-6 | . | TRBV13 | . | CASSLVGVLNSPLHF | TGTGCCAGCAGCTTAGTCGGGGTTCTGAATTCACCCCTCCACTTT
TRBJ1-5 | TRBD1 | TRBV14 | . | CASSLLGVGTGGYSNQPQHF | TGTGCCAGCAGCCTCCTGGGCGTAGGGACAGGGGGTTATAGCAATCAGCCCCAGCATTTT
TRBJ2-5 | . | TRBV5-1 | . | CASSLVSNRQETQYF | TGCGCCAGCAGCTTGGTTTCAAACAGGCAAGAGACCCAGTACTTC
TRBJ2-1 | . | TRBV4-3 | . | CASSQEGQLYNEQFF | TGCGCCAGCAGCCAAGAGGGCCAGCTCTACAATGAGCAGTTCTTC
TRBJ1-1 | TRBD1 | TRBV5-6 | . | CASSSTGVSTEAFF | TGTGCCAGCAGCTCGACAGGGGTTTCCACTGAAGCTTTCTTT
TRBJ2-3 | TRBD1 | TRBV5-1 | . | CASSTQQGPTDTQYF | TGCGCCAGCAGCACCCAACAGGGGCCCACAGATACGCAGTATTTT
TRBJ1-6 | . | TRBV7-2 | . | CASSSTWNSPLHF | TGTGCCAGCAGCTCAACTTGGAATTCACCCCTCCACTTT